This T cell receptor beta chain is from a study of T cells in localized non-small cell lung cancer. Study observations and caveats: Overall survival was longer when the density of T cells in the blood was higher. Uninvolved nearby lung showed the greatest T cell clonality, exceeding that found in tumor. Among the top 100 tumor clones, a median around 62 appeared in adjacent lung. Owing to sequencing of a solitary tumor region, heterogeneity cannot be discounted.

The CDR3 contains 17 residues. Of note for this clone: The antigen is undetermined.

Clones were sequenced by immunoSEQ multiplex PCR, and TCRdb holds only the in-frame ones, with some missing. The data contain a few thousand clones, approximately 25% of them singletons. The TCR comes from a man aged 40-75 years with stage I squamous cell lung carcinoma. The chain couples TRBV1 to TRBJ1-2; TRBD1 is the table's D call and was not checked against the DNA. TRBV1 is an annotated pseudogene. The sequencing used lung tumor tissue, collected before any cancer treatment. CDR3 region: CASSQVIRTTKNYGYTF. DNA of the CDR3: TGCGCCAGCAGCCAAGTTATAAGAACAACGAAGAACTATGGCTACACCTTC.